The rows below give T cell receptor beta chains drawn from one sample of a study of shared clonotypes between healthy human individuals. Assay used: immunoSEQ multiplex PCR; TCRdb lists only in-frame clones, some missing. The table has 650,000 to 700,000 clones, less than 95% seen once. The specimen was memory CD8+ T cells from PBMCs. The receptors stem from a man younger than 35 in good health. Some clones in this sample may be carry-over from other donors' samples. Each CDR3 is given with its conserved first and last residue. D genes are given only for firm matches. Clone sizes are given selectively: once, few, many, or a class where the clone is expanded.

clone size	V gene	J gene	D gene	CDR3 length	CDR3 protein	CDR3 DNA
-	TRBV14	TRBJ1-2	-	13	CASSLSGDYGYTF	TGTGCCAGCAGCCTCTCAGGGGATTATGGCTACACCTTC
-	TRBV9	TRBJ1-5	-	15	CASSVGWGVHQPQHF	TGTGCCAGCAGCGTAGGATGGGGGGTGCATCAGCCCCAGCATTTT
-	TRBV27	TRBJ2-7	TRBD1	16	CASSLFMSRDSYEQYF	TGTGCCAGCAGTTTATTCATGAGTAGGGACAGTTACGAGCAGTACTTC
-	TRBV30	TRBJ2-1	TRBD1	14	CAWSGDRAWREQFF	TGTGCCTGGAGTGGGGACAGGGCTTGGCGTGAGCAGTTCTTC
-	TRBV25-1	TRBJ2-1	TRBD2	12	CASIGGSNEQFF	TGTGCCAGCATCGGCGGGAGCAATGAGCAGTTCTTC
-	TRBV11-2	TRBJ1-2	-	15	CASSLRGASNYGYTF	TGTGCCAGCAGCTTGAGGGGGGCATCTAACTATGGCTACACCTTC
-	TRBV15	TRBJ2-7	-	16	CATSRGGLSSSYEQYF	TGTGCCACCAGCAGGGGGGGACTGTCGAGCTCCTACGAGCAGTACTTC
-	TRBV7-6	TRBJ2-7	-	15	CASSFWGGTAYEQYF	TGTGCCAGCAGCTTTTGGGGCGGGACCGCCTACGAGCAGTACTTC
-	TRBV7-2	TRBJ1-6	TRBD1	15	CASSLPQGAWSPLHF	TGTGCCAGCAGCTTACCACAGGGGGCTTGGTCACCCCTCCACTTT
once	TRBV6-5	TRBJ2-7	TRBD1	16	CASSYSTGGKSYEQYF	TGTGCCAGCAGTTACTCCACAGGGGGTAAATCCTACGAGCAGTACTTC
-	TRBV7-8	TRBJ2-1	TRBD2	16	CASSLAGGRLYNEQFF	TGTGCCAGCAGCTTAGCCGGCGGGAGGCTCTACAATGAGCAGTTCTTC
few	TRBV2	TRBJ1-1	-	14	CASSLQGQDTEAFF	TGTGCCAGCAGTTTACAGGGTCAGGACACTGAAGCTTTCTTT
-	TRBV4-1	TRBJ1-4	-	16	CASSLKGGGPNEKLFF	TGCGCCAGCAGCCTGAAGGGGGGCGGGCCCAATGAAAAACTGTTTTTT
-	TRBV11-2	TRBJ2-3	-	15	CASSLGRTGTDTQYF	TGTGCCAGCAGCTTAGGGCGGACAGGCACAGATACGCAGTATTTT
-	TRBV9	TRBJ2-2	-	14	CASSPPSTQGELFF	TGTGCCAGCAGCCCACCTAGCACCCAGGGGGAGCTGTTTTTT
once	TRBV6-5	TRBJ2-4	-	13	CASSSTEGDIQYF	TGTGCCAGCAGTTCCACAGAAGGGGACATTCAGTACTTC
-	TRBV4-3	TRBJ2-7	-	15	CASSQDRTSSYEQYF	TGCGCCAGCAGCCAGGACAGAACAAGCTCCTACGAGCAGTACTTC
-	TRBV4-2	TRBJ2-1	TRBD2	18	CASSQAGRTSGTYNEQFF	TGTGCCAGCAGCCAAGCGGGCCGCACTAGCGGTACTTACAATGAGCAGTTCTTC
-	TRBV14	TRBJ1-3	-	16	CASRVSGPISGNTIYF	TGTGCCAGCAGAGTGTCCGGGCCCATCTCTGGAAACACCATATATTTT
-	TRBV11-1	TRBJ1-2	-	15	CASSFRAGSYYGYTF	TGTGCCAGCAGCTTCCGGGCAGGGAGTTACTATGGCTACACCTTC
-	TRBV29-1	TRBJ1-2	TRBD1	15	CSVDRGTGPIYGYTF	TGCAGCGTTGATCGCGGGACAGGCCCGATCTATGGCTACACCTTC
-	TRBV27	TRBJ2-7	-	13	CASSFGLTYEQYF	TGTGCCAGCAGTTTCGGTCTAACCTACGAGCAGTACTTC
-	TRBV4-3	TRBJ2-5	TRBD2	15	CASSQVWTSKETQYF	TGCGCCAGCAGCCAAGTGTGGACTAGCAAGGAGACCCAGTACTTC
-	TRBV7-9	TRBJ1-1	-	12	CASSRGQPEAFF	TGTGCCAGCAGCCGTGGACAGCCTGAAGCTTTCTTT
-	TRBV14	TRBJ2-2	-	16	CASSQAHFTNTGELFF	TGTGCCAGCAGCCAAGCCCACTTCACGAACACCGGGGAGCTGTTTTTT
-	TRBV28	TRBJ1-5	-	13	CASSIFSNQPQHF	TGTGCCAGCAGCATCTTTAGCAATCAGCCCCAGCATTTT
-	TRBV5-6	TRBJ1-1	-	12	CASSRMGTEAFF	TGTGCCAGCAGCAGGATGGGCACTGAAGCTTTCTTT
-	TRBV6-5	TRBJ2-5	-	13	CASSYSTPGSQYF	TGTGCCAGCAGTTACTCTACCCCCGGGTCGCAGTACTTC
-	TRBV30	TRBJ1-1	-	11	CAWSVLAEAFF	TGTGCCTGGAGTGTACTGGCTGAAGCTTTCTTT
-	TRBV30	TRBJ2-7	-	12	CAWTGSAGEQYF	TGTGCCTGGACCGGGTCCGCGGGGGAGCAGTACTTC
-	TRBV13	TRBJ1-1	TRBD1	15	CASRDSGTGYTEAFF	TGTGCCAGTCGTGACTCCGGGACAGGGTACACTGAAGCTTTCTTT
-	TRBV10-2	TRBJ1-5	TRBD1	13	CASGGQVNQPQHF	TGCGCCAGTGGGGGACAGGTCAATCAGCCCCAGCATTTT
-	TRBV2	TRBJ2-1	TRBD2	15	CASILAGGPRYEQFF	TGTGCCAGCATACTAGCGGGAGGGCCTAGGTATGAGCAGTTCTTC
-	TRBV27	TRBJ2-1	-	15	CASSFVMSSYNEQFF	TGTGCCAGCAGTTTTGTCATGAGCTCCTACAATGAGCAGTTCTTC
-	TRBV9	TRBJ2-7	TRBD1	14	CASSPRTGSYEQYF	TGTGCCAGCAGCCCCCGGACAGGGTCCTACGAGCAGTACTTC
-	TRBV5-6	TRBJ1-2	-	15	CASSFGSEGYYGYTF	TGTGCCAGCAGCTTTGGGTCCGAGGGTTACTATGGCTACACCTTC
-	TRBV7-9	TRBJ1-1	-	15	CASSRLEGRNTEAFF	TGTGCCAGCAGCCGCCTCGAGGGAAGGAACACTGAAGCTTTCTTT
-	TRBV27	TRBJ2-1	TRBD2	14	CASSSGLAFHEQFF	TGTGCCAGCAGTTCGGGACTAGCTTTCCATGAGCAGTTCTTC
once	TRBV11-2	TRBJ2-5	-	14	CASRKRDLEETQYF	TGTGCCAGCAGAAAACGGGACTTGGAAGAGACCCAGTACTTC
-	TRBV29-1	TRBJ2-7	TRBD2	17	CSVGAGTSGRSSYEQYF	TGCAGCGTGGGGGCAGGGACTAGCGGCCGTAGCTCCTACGAGCAGTACTTC
-	TRBV2	TRBJ2-3	-	15	CASSDMGQFTDTQYF	TGTGCCAGCAGTGATATGGGGCAGTTCACAGATACGCAGTATTTT
-	TRBV27	TRBJ2-3	-	14	CASSLIWGTDTQYF	TGTGCCAGCAGTTTGATATGGGGCACAGATACGCAGTATTTT
-	TRBV6-6	TRBJ1-2	-	15	CASSYIGDSDYGYTF	TGTGCCAGCAGTTATATAGGGGATTCGGACTATGGCTACACCTTC
-	TRBV6-1	TRBJ1-2	TRBD1	15	CASAGQGGLWYGYTF	TGTGCCAGCGCGGGACAGGGGGGACTTTGGTATGGCTACACCTTC
-	TRBV6-1	TRBJ2-3	-	16	CASSEVGRTSTDTQYF	TGTGCCAGCAGTGAAGTCGGACGGACTTCCACAGATACGCAGTATTTT
-	TRBV9	TRBJ2-5	TRBD2	17	CASSVGPIAGGEETQYF	TGTGCCAGCAGCGTAGGTCCGATAGCGGGGGGAGAAGAGACCCAGTACTTC
many	TRBV28	TRBJ1-5	TRBD1	14	CASSWTGLYQPQHF	TGTGCCAGCAGTTGGACAGGACTGTATCAGCCCCAGCATTTT
-	TRBV27	TRBJ2-1	TRBD1	12	CASSFVRDRQFF	TGTGCCAGCAGTTTCGTTCGGGACAGGCAGTTCTTC
once	TRBV5-1	TRBJ2-1	-	18	CASSLAPTGSPGYNEQFF	TGCGCCAGCAGCTTGGCCCCAACAGGGTCACCTGGGTACAATGAGCAGTTCTTC
-	TRBV6-1	TRBJ1-2	TRBD1	16	CASSARTGEANYGYTF	TGTGCCAGCAGTGCCCGGACAGGGGAGGCTAACTATGGCTACACCTTC
-	TRBV28	TRBJ1-3	TRBD1	16	CASSLERTGVGNTIYF	TGTGCCAGCAGTTTAGAAAGGACAGGGGTAGGAAACACCATATATTTT
-	TRBV9	TRBJ2-7	TRBD2	16	CASSPRGGRVVYEQYF	TGTGCCAGCAGCCCCAGGGGCGGGAGGGTCGTCTACGAGCAGTACTTC
-	TRBV29-1	TRBJ2-7	-	15	CSVEGVGGSPYEQYF	TGCAGCGTTGAAGGGGTGGGGGGATCGCCCTACGAGCAGTACTTC
many	TRBV11-2	TRBJ2-1	-	12	CASRLGADEQFF	TGTGCCAGCCGGTTGGGTGCCGATGAGCAGTTCTTC